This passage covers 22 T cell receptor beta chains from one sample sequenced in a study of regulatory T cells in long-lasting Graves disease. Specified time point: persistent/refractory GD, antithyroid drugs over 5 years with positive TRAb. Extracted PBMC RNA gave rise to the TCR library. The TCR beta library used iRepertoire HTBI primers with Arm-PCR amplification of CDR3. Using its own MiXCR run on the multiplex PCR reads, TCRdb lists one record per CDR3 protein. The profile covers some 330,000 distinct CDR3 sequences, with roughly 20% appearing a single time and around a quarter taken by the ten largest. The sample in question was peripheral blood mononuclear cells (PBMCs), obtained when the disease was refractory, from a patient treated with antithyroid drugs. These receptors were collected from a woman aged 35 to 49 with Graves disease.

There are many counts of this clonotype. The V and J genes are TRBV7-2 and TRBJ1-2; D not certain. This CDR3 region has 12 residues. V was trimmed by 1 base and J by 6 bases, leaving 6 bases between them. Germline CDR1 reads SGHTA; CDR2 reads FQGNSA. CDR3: CASSLGIDGYTF. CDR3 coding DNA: TGTGCCAGCAGCTTAGGGATCGATGGCTACACCTTC.

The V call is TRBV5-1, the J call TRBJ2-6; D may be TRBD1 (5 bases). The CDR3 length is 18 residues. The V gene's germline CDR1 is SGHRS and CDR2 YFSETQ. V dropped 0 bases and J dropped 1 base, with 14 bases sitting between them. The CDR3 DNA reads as TGCGCCAGCAGCTTGGTGGGCACAGGAGCGTCTGGGGCCAACGTCCTGACTTTC. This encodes CASSLVGTGASGANVLTF.

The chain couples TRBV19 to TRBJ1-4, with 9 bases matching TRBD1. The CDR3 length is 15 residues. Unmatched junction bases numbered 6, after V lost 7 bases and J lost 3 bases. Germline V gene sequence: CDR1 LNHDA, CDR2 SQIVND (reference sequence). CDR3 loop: CASKQGASANEKLFF. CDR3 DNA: TGTGCCAGTAAACAGGGGGCGTCAGCTAATGAAAAACTGTTTTTT.

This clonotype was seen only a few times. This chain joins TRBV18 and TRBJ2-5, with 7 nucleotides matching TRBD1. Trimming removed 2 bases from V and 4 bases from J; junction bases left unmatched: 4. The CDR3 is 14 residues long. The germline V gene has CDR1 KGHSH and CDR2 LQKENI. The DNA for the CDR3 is TGTGCCAGCTCACCAACAGGGGCTGGAGAGACCCAGTACTTC. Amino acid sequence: CASSPTGAGETQYF. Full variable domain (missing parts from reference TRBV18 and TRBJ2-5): NAGVMQNPRHLVRRRGQEARLRCSPMKGHSHVYWYRQLPEEGLKFMVYLQKENIIDESGMPKERFSAEFPKEGPSILRIQQVVRGDSAAYFCASSPTGAGETQYFGPGTRLLVL.

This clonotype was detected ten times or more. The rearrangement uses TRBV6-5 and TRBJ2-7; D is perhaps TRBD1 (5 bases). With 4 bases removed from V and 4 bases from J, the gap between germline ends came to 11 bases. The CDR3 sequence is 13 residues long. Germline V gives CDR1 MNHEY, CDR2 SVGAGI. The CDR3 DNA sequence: TGTGCCAGCAGTTCTAACACAGGATACGAGCAGTACTTC. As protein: CASSSNTGYEQYF.

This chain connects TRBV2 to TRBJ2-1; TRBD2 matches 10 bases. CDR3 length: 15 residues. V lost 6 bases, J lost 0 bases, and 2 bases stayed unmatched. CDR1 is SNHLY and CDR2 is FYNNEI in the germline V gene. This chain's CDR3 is CASRRTSGSYNEQFF. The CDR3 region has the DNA TGTGCCAGCAGGCGGACTAGCGGCTCCTACAATGAGCAGTTCTTC.

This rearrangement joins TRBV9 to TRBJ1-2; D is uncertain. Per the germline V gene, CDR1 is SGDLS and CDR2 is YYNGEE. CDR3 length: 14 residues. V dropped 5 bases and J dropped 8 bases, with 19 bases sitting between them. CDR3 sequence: CASRQSSRVLGYTF. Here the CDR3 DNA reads TGTGCCAGCAGACAATCATCTAGGGTGCTCGGCTACACCTTC.

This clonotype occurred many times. The CDR3 sequence is CANRPSSRAWAFF. CDR3 DNA: TGTGCCAACCGTCCCTCCAGCCGAGCATGGGCTTTCTTT. The chain joins TRBV27 to TRBJ1-1; D not resolved. This CDR3 spans 13 amino acids. V gave up 10 bases and J gave up 11 bases, with 23 bases separating them. Germline loops: CDR1 MNHEY, CDR2 SMNVEV (reference sequence).

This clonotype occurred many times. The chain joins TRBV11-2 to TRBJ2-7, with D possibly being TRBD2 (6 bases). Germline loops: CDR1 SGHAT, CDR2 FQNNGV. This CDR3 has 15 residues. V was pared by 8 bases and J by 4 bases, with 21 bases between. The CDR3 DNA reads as TGTGCCAGCGCCACAGCCGGGACGGGGGAGTACGAGCAGTACTTC. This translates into CASATAGTGEYEQYF.

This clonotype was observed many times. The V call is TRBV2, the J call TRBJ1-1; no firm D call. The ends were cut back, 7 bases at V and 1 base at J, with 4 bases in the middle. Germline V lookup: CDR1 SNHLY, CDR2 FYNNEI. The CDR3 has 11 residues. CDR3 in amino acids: CASTANTEAFF. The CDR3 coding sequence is TGTGCCAGCACTGCGAACACTGAAGCTTTCTTT. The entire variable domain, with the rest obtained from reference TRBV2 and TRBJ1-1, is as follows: EPEVTQTPSHQVTQMGQEVILRCVPISNHLYFYWYRQILGQKVEFLVSFYNNEISEKSEIFDDQFSVERPDGSNFTLKIRSTKLEDSAMYFCASTANTEAFFGQGTRLTVV.

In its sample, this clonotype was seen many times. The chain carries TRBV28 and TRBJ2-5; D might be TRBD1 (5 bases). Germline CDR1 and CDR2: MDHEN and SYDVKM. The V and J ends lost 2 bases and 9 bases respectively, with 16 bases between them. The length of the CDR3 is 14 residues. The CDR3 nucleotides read TGTGCCAGCAGTTTAGAGACAGAGCCCAAGGCCCAGTACTTC. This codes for CASSLETEPKAQYF.

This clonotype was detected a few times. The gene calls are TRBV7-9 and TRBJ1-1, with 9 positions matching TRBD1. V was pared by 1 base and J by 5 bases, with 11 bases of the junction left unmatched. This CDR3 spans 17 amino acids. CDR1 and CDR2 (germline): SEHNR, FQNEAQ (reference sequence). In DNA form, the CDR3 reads TGTGCCAGCAGCTTAGGTTTATCTCGGGACAGGGAGACTGAAGCTTTCTTT. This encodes CASSLGLSRDRETEAFF.

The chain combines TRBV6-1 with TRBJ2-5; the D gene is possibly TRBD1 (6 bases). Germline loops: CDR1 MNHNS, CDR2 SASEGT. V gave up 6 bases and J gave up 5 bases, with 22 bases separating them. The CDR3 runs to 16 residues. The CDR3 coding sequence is TGTGCCAGCAGCCCAGGGGATTTCGGGATCGCGGAGACCCAGTACTTC. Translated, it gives CASSPGDFGIAETQYF.

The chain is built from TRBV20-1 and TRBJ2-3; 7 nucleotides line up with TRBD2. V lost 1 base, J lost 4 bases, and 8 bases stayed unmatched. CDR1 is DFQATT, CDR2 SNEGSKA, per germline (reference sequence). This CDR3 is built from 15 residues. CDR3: CSARVSGRAPDTQYF. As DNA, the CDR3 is TGCAGTGCTAGAGTTAGCGGGCGGGCTCCAGATACGCAGTATTTT.

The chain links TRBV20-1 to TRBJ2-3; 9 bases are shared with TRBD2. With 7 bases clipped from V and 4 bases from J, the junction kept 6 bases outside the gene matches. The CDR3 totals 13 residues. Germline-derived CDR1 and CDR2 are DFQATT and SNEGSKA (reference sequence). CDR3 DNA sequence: TGCAGTGGGTTGCGGGAGGGAGCAGATACGCAGTATTTT. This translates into CSGLREGADTQYF.

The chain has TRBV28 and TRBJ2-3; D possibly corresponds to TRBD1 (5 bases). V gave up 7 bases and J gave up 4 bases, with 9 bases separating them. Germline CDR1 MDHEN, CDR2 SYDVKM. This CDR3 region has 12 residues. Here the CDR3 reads CASKGIADTQYF. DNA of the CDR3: TGTGCCAGCAAGGGGATAGCAGATACGCAGTATTTT.

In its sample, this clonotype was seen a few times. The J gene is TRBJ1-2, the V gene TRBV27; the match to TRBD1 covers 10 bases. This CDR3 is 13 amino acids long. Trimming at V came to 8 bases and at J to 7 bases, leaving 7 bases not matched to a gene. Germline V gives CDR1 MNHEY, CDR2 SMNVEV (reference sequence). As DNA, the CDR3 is TGTGCCAGCGGCTTCGGGACAGGGGCTGGCTACACCTTC. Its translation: CASGFGTGAGYTF.

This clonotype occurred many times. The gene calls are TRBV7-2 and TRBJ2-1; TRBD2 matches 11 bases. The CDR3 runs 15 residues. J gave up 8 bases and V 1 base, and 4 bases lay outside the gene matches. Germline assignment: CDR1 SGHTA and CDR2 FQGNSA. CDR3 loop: CASSLVLAGDHEQFF. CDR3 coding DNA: TGTGCCAGCAGCTTAGTACTAGCGGGAGATCATGAGCAGTTCTTC.

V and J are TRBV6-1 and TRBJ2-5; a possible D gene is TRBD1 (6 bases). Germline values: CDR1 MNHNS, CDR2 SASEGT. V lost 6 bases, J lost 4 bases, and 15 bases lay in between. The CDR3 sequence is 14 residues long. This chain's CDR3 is CASSPQGLRETQYF. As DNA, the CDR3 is TGTGCCAGCAGCCCCCAGGGGCTACGAGAGACCCAGTACTTC.

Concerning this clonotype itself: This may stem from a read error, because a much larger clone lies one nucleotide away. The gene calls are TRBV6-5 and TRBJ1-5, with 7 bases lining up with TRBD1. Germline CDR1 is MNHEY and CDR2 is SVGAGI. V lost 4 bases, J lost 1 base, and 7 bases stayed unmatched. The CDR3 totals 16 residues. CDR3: CASSLTGDQSNQPQHF. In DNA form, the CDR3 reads TGTGCCAGCAGTTTAACAGGGGACCAGAGCAATCAGCCCCAGCATTTT.

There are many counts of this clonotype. Here the CDR3 reads CSVDEFNTEAFF. The CDR3 DNA is TGCAGCGTTGACGAATTTAACACTGAAGCTTTCTTT. The V call is TRBV29-1, the J call TRBJ1-1; D is undetermined. CDR1 and CDR2 (germline): SQVTM, ANQGSEA. Trimming cost V 3 bases and J 2 bases, with 7 bases left between them. The length of the CDR3 is 12 residues.

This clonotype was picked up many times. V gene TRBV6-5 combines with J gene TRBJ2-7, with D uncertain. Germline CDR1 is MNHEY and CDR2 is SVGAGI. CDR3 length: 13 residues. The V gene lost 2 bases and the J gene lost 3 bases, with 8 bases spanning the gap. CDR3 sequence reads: CASSYRQFYEQYF. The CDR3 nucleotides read TGTGCCAGCAGTTACCGTCAATTCTACGAGCAGTACTTC.